Given below is one TCR beta chain in context. Ten or more counts support this clonotype. It lacks a known antigen. Per-nucleotide qualities are absent, and no much larger clonotype sits a single base away. All donors were healthy Caucasians. The twin cohort comprised three pairs of female monozygotic twins, all aged about 18 to 29 years. Miltenyi CD45RO+ enrichment and human naive T-cell isolation kits were used to isolate memory (CD45RO+) and naive T cells from PBMC. Library preparation employed 5' RACE. Sequencing was carried out with an Illumina HiSeq 2000. A universal primer binding site was introduced by template switching, and a unique molecular identifier was present in the final cDNA, enabling accurate counting of TCR cDNA molecules. Specific primers in the conserved constant-segment region were used to synthesize first-strand cDNA for TCR alpha and beta chains. To control for contamination, every cDNA library carried two barcodes: a SMART-Mk sample barcode plus Illumina barcodes. TruSeq adapter sequences along with Illumina sample barcodes were introduced in two successive PCR steps. TCR alpha and beta cDNA libraries were sequenced on the Illumina HiSeq platform with custom primers. The original methods were these. MiGEC processed the raw reads to extract unique molecular identifiers, while MiXCR was used to determine the CDR3 positions. Recombination models were inferred per individual with the repgenHMM and IGoR tools using an EM algorithm. Shared clonotypes were analyzed with the tcR package in R, and sharing was normalized by the product of cloneset sizes. To study raw recombination without the effects of thymic and clonal selection, out-of-frame nonproductive sequences were analyzed. Starting from the raw public reads, TCRdb applied fastp trimming at Q25, assembled clones with MiXCR and retained in-frame beta chains. CDR3 protein sequences are deduplicated, and each keeps its most common genes and DNA. The V and J calls were not made by the authors but by TCRdb's processing. The table for this sample lists roughly 200,000 distinct CDR3 sequences; 6% to 9% of them were counted only once. Of the sample, about 2% falls within the top ten clones.

The sample is drawn from a study of identical twins (dated by TCRdb to 2015 to 2016). In terms of the full investigation: The study deep-sequenced TCR alpha and beta repertoires from monozygotic twins, unrelated adults of various ages and cord blood to test whether fetal clonotypes persist. Replicate twin experiments were performed at different times using different library preparation protocols to rule out contamination.

Cut back by 0 bases and 1 base, the V and J ends lie 7 bases apart. The CDR3 goes from the cysteine to the phenylalanine over 14 residues. The DNA shown is the 42-base CDR3, in frame from base 1. Per the germline V gene, SGHDT is the CDR1 and YYEEEE is the CDR2. What the research found in general, with its limitations: Abundant cord blood beta clonotypes had fewer insertions, young adult naive repertoires showed a similar but weaker trend, and memory repertoires showed no such trend. Compared with coincidental sharing between unrelated individuals, an excess of low generation-probability sequences was observed among out-of-frame TCR alpha sequences shared between twins. Invariant T cells such as MAIT and iNKT could partly confound zero-insertion analyses, though diverse VJ usage argued against this for most clonotypes. In monozygotic twins, recombination models systematically underestimated out-of-frame TCR alpha sharing, but the models matched the sharing seen between unrelated individuals. Because the same donors could not be followed over many years, the conclusions depended on cross-sectional statistical analysis. A weaker excess of twin sharing was found in beta out-of-frame sequences because the signal-to-noise ratio was lowered by fewer shared sequences.

These same records also appear under a second study, on yellow fever vaccine responses in identical twins. From the second report: The T cell response to vaccination in identical twins was reported by the authors to appear partly convergent and partly personalized. In the study, vaccine-responding T cell clones were precisely tracked in identical twins.

What was sequenced was memory (CD45RO+) T cells sorted from blood. The sample's cell subset or site label is to be understood as: CD45RO+ enriched T cells. The receptor was isolated from a woman between 18 and 29 years old in good health. The chain is assembled from TRBV5-6 and TRBJ1-1; TRBD1 is perhaps the D gene, given 5 matching bases. The DNA is as follows: TGTGCCAGCAGCTTGGCCGGGGCGAACACTGAAGCTTTCTTT. It specifies CASSLAGANTEAFF.